The 9 T cell receptor beta chains listed next were all sequenced from one sample in a study of T cell repertoires in cytomegalovirus infection (dated by TCRdb to between 2017 and 2020). The reads were generated on an Illumina HiSeq 1500. TCRdb reworked the public reads: Q25 trimming with fastp, MiXCR clone assembly, productive beta chains retained. Records with the same CDR3 protein are collapsed into one entry carrying the most frequent genes and DNA. The sample yields some 440,000 distinct CDR3 sequences; approximately 33% were counted once. The ten largest account for roughly 15% of the sample. Sample: PBMCs. These receptors all come from a human donor in good health (CMV status not recorded). Some clones in this sample may be carry-over from other donors' samples.

The sample holds a few counts of this clonotype. The chain couples TRBV24-1 to TRBJ1-2; 10 nucleotides agree with TRBD1. This CDR3 has 16 amino acids. V trimming: 6 bases; J trimming: 0 bases; junction bases outside the gene matches: 6. Looked up from germline, CDR1 is KGHDR and CDR2 is SFDVKD. The CDR3 nucleotides read TGTGCCACCAGTACTAAGACAGGGGGCGCTAACTATGGCTACACCTTC. Its translation is CATSTKTGGANYGYTF.

This chain links TRBV4-1 with TRBJ2-6, with TRBD2 matching over 16 bases. Germline trimming cut 2 bases from V and 2 bases from J; bases unmatched to any gene: 9. Germline CDR1 is MGHRA and CDR2 is YSYEKL. The CDR3 is 21 residues long. The CDR3 region is CASSQLGLAGGLSAGANVLTF. CDR3 sequence (DNA): TGCGCCAGCAGCCAATTGGGACTAGCGGGGGGGCTGAGTGCTGGGGCCAACGTCCTGACTTTC.

The chain combines TRBV5-1 with TRBJ2-7; D perhaps matches TRBD1 (6 bases). The CDR3 is 14 residues long. V shed 0 bases and J shed 4 bases, with 11 bases lying between them. The germline V gene encodes CDR1 SGHRS and CDR2 YFSETQ. The CDR3 loop is CASSLVAGVYEQYF. Written as DNA, the CDR3 is TGCGCCAGCAGCTTGGTGGCAGGGGTATACGAGCAGTACTTC.

The chain is built from TRBV20-1 and TRBJ1-4; 7 bases fit TRBD1. V trimming: 0 bases; J trimming: 6 bases; junction bases outside the gene matches: 7. The germline gives CDR1 DFQATT, CDR2 SNEGSKA (reference sequence). This CDR3 contains 15 residues. CDR3: CSARDPGTDHEKLFF. The CDR3 region has the DNA TGCAGTGCTAGAGACCCCGGGACAGACCATGAAAAACTGTTTTTT.

This clonotype was picked up many times. The chain employs TRBV27 and TRBJ1-1; the match to TRBD1 covers 8 bases. Germline CDR1 is MNHEY and CDR2 is SMNVEV (reference sequence). The CDR3 has 14 amino acids. V gave up 6 bases and J gave up 0 bases; unmatched junction bases: 3. In DNA, the CDR3 is TGTGCCAGCAGCCGACAGGGGTTGAACACTGAAGCTTTCTTT. It codes for CASSRQGLNTEAFF.

This clonotype showed up just a few times. The chain links TRBV5-4 to TRBJ1-4; no clear D gene. The CDR3 sequence is 17 residues long. Trimming cost V 0 bases and J 1 base, with 13 bases left between them. From germline, CDR1 is SGHNT and CDR2 YYREEE (reference sequence). Here the CDR3 DNA reads TGTGCCAGCAGCTTGGACCTTTCGACTGTAACTAATGAAAAACTGTTTTTT. It codes for CASSLDLSTVTNEKLFF.

This clonotype was seen repeatedly, ten times or more. V and J are TRBV7-2 and TRBJ2-6, with no clear D. This CDR3 spans 18 amino acids. Looked up from germline, CDR1 is SGHTA and CDR2 is FQGNSA. Between the trimmed V and J ends, which lost 1 base and 2 bases, there was a span of 15 bases. The CDR3 reads CASSLVVSGSPGANVLTF. The CDR3 DNA sequence: TGTGCCAGCAGCTTAGTCGTCAGTGGGTCCCCTGGGGCCAACGTCCTGACTTTC.

This clonotype was detected only a few times. The rearrangement uses TRBV6-2 or TRBV6-3 and TRBJ2-2; perhaps TRBD1 as D (5 bases). The CDR3 contains 13 residues. CDR1 MNHEY and CDR2 SVGEGT come from the germline V gene. With 5 bases removed from V and 4 bases from J, the gap between germline ends came to 8 bases. CDR3 loop: CASSRRVTGELFF. CDR3 nucleotides: TGTGCCAGCAGTCGCAGGGTCACCGGGGAGCTGTTTTTT.

The gene calls are TRBV20-1 and TRBJ2-7; 8 nucleotides line up with TRBD1. CDR1 is DFQATT, CDR2 SNEGSKA, per germline (reference sequence). The V gene end was trimmed by 1 base and the J gene end by 2 bases; junction bases not matched to a gene: 13. CDR3 length equals 17 residues. The DNA for the CDR3 is TGCAGTGCTAGAGCGATGCCGTTACAGGGGGGCACCTACGAGCAGTACTTC. Its protein is CSARAMPLQGGTYEQYF.